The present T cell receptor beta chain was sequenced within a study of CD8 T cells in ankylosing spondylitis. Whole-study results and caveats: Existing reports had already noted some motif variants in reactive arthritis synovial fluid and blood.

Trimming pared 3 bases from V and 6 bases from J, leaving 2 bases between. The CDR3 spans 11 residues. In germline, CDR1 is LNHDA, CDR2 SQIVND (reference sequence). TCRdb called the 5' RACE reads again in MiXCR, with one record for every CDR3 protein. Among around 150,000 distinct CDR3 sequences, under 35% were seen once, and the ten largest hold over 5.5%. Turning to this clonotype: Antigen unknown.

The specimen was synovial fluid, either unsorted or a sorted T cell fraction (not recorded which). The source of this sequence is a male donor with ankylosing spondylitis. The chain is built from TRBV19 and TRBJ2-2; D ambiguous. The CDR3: CASSIAGELFF. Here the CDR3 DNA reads TGTGCCAGTAGTATCGCCGGGGAGCTGTTTTTT.